This is a list of T cell receptor beta chains from one sample in a study of spatial heterogeneity in lung cancer. TCRdb recomputed calls from the 5' RACE reads with MiXCR, one row per CDR3 protein. The repertoire has tens of thousands of distinct CDR3 sequences, under 8.5% of them found once; the top ten carry 6% to 7%. The starting material was PBMCs, obtained at surgery. These receptors were taken from a male donor with early-stage non-small cell lung cancer. Each CDR3 is given with its conserved first and last residue. The order of the fields is D gene, V gene, J gene, clone size, CDR3 protein, CDR3 DNA. The D gene is left open where the match is weak. Size tells how often a clone was seen (once, few, many) or the class of an expanded clone, and some rows leave it out.

TRBD1	TRBV5-6	TRBJ2-7	NA	CASSLVGTGAYEQYF	TGTGCCAGCAGCTTGGTGGGGACAGGGGCCTACGAGCAGTACTTC
NA	TRBV2	TRBJ1-2	few	CASRRGANRDGPYGYTF	TGTGCCAGCAGGAGGGGAGCAAACCGGGACGGCCCCTATGGCTACACCTTC
TRBD1	TRBV20-1	TRBJ1-2	many	CSAMGGTGNGYTF	TGCAGTGCTATGGGCGGGACAGGGAATGGCTACACCTTC
TRBD2	TRBV7-6	TRBJ2-1	few	CASSLRTSGSNEQFF	TGTGCCAGCAGCCTCCGGACTAGCGGGAGCAATGAGCAGTTCTTC
NA	TRBV27	TRBJ1-2	many	CASSPHVEGGYGYTF	TGTGCCAGCAGCCCCCATGTCGAGGGGGGCTATGGCTACACCTTC
NA	TRBV4-1	TRBJ2-3	many	CASSQTPSITDTQYF	TGCGCCAGCAGCCAAACCCCTAGCATCACAGATACGCAGTATTTT
TRBD1	TRBV19	TRBJ1-5	NA	CASSIQGDRATSSQPQHF	TGTGCCAGTAGTATTCAAGGAGACAGGGCGACATCGAGTCAGCCCCAGCATTTT
TRBD2	TRBV6-5	TRBJ2-1	few	CASSYLGLALNEQFF	TGTGCCAGCAGTTACCTTGGACTAGCCTTAAATGAGCAGTTCTTC
NA	TRBV6-5	TRBJ2-4	few	CAAGGPPSVQYF	TGTGCCGCAGGAGGGCCGCCTTCAGTTCAGTACTTC
NA	TRBV20-1	TRBJ1-5	many	CSASSGGNQPQHF	TGCAGTGCTAGTTCGGGTGGCAATCAGCCCCAGCATTTT
NA	TRBV3-1	TRBJ2-7	few	CASSPGLGVYEQYF	TGTGCCAGCAGTCCCGGTCTTGGGGTCTACGAGCAGTACTTC
NA	TRBV5-1	TRBJ2-3	once	CASSLRDTYTDTQYF	TGCGCCAGCAGCCTCCGGGACACATACACAGATACGCAGTATTTT
NA	TRBV20-1	TRBJ1-2	NA	CSVYRAQGYTF	TGCAGCGTTTACAGGGCCCAAGGCTACACCTTC